This passage covers 16 T cell receptor beta chains from one sample sequenced in a study of immune evolution from preneoplasia to lung adenocarcinoma. Sequencing used immunoSEQ multiplex PCR; TCRdb keeps in-frame clones, though not all of them. The sample records roughly 8,100 clones, roughly four fifths being singletons. The sample was FFPE atypical adenomatous hyperplasia tissue from the lung. The subset is: atypical adenomatous hyperplasia (AAH), lung preneoplasia. The receptor source for this set is a donor aged 70 or over with lung adenocarcinoma. Some clones in this sample may be carry-over from other donors' samples.

This clone has a single count. The DNA for the CDR3 is TGTGCCAGCTCACCAACAGGGTCCCAAGAGACCCAGTACTTC. Translating gives CASSPTGSQETQYF. This chain uses TRBV18 with TRBJ2-5; D is perhaps TRBD1 (6 bases). V dropped 2 bases and J dropped 1 base, with 8 bases sitting between them. CDR3 length equals 14 residues. CDR1 is KGHSH and CDR2 is LQKENI in the germline V gene.

The genes are TRBV15 and TRBJ2-7; 10 bases map to TRBD2. V was clipped by 1 base and J by 11 bases; unmatched bases: 14. The germline CDR1 and CDR2 sequences are LNHNV and YYDKDF (reference sequence). The CDR3 covers 16 residues. Written as DNA, the CDR3 is TGTGCCACCAGCAGAGGTCCTAGCGGGGGCCCAGTACAGGAGTACTTC. It translates to CATSRGPSGGPVQEYF.

The chain employs TRBV7-2 and TRBJ2-5, with TRBD1 as a possible D gene (5 bases). The CDR3 has 14 amino acids. CDR1 and CDR2 from the germline V gene are SGHTA and FQGNSA. V lost 5 bases to trimming and J lost 5 bases, with 15 bases between them. The CDR3 bases are TGTGCCAGCAGCGACCGAAGGGGTCAGGAGACCCAGTACTTC. Translated, it gives CASSDRRGQETQYF.

Points on this clone: The identical CDR3 is also encoded by other nucleotide sequences in the sample. The CDR3 DNA sequence: TGTGCCAGCAGTTACCACACCGGGGAGCTGTTTTTT. This codes for CASSYHTGELFF. The chain carries TRBV6-5 and TRBJ2-2; D gene ambiguous. V shed 2 bases and J shed 3 bases, with 1 base lying between them. The germline gives CDR1 MNHEY, CDR2 SVGAGI. CDR3 size: 12 residues.

The chain carries TRBV5-1 and TRBJ2-1; 7 bases are a match to TRBD1. Germline assignment: CDR1 SGHRS and CDR2 YFSETQ. This CDR3 has 13 residues. After removal of 5 bases from V and 8 bases from J, the junction contained 7 bases not matched to a gene. In DNA form, the CDR3 reads TGCGCCAGCAGGCTAAGACAGGGCTATGAGCAGTTCTTC. It translates to CASRLRQGYEQFF.

CDR3 coding DNA: TGTGCCAGCAGCGTGCTATCGGAGACCCAGTACTTC. It encodes CASSVLSETQYF. This chain links TRBV14 with TRBJ2-5; no firm D call. Germline V gives CDR1 SGHDN, CDR2 FVKESK. This CDR3 contains 12 residues. The ends were cut back, 5 bases at V and 5 bases at J, with 9 bases in the middle.

This chain connects TRBV28 to TRBJ2-7; D unresolved. This CDR3 region has 14 residues. The germline CDR1 and CDR2 sequences are MDHEN and SYDVKM. Trimming left V 1 base short and J 6 bases short, with 13 bases between. CDR3 in DNA: TGTGCCAGCAGTTTATCCGGGCCTTACAGCGAGCAGTACTTC. Amino acids: CASSLSGPYSEQYF.

Comments on this clone: The junction shows a germline mismatch at one end, possibly a read error. V usage is TRBV6-6 and J usage is TRBJ1-5; tentatively, D is TRBD1 (5 bases). This CDR3 spans 13 amino acids. Germline lookup yields CDR1 MNHNY and CDR2 SVGAGI (reference sequence). This CDR3 reads CASKGQEGQSQHF. The CDR3 DNA follows: TGTGCCAGCAAAGGACAAGAGGGTCAGTCCCAGCATTTT.

The chain carries TRBV7-9 and TRBJ2-5; no clear D. V was clipped by 5 bases and J by 3 bases, with 10 bases between them. Per germline, CDR1 SEHNR and CDR2 FQNEAQ (reference sequence). The CDR3 spans 13 residues. DNA for the CDR3: TGTGCCAGCAGCCCCACACGGAAAGAGACCCAGTACTTC. Its protein is CASSPTRKETQYF.

The chain carries TRBV18 and TRBJ2-7; D is unresolved. CDR3 length: 13 amino acids. The V gene's germline CDR1 is KGHSH and CDR2 LQKENI. The V end lost 3 bases, the J end lost 3 bases, and 9 bases lay between the germline ends. The CDR3 spells CASSPTKDYEQYF. In DNA, the CDR3 is TGTGCCAGCTCACCTACTAAGGACTACGAGCAGTACTTC.

The chain links TRBV18 to TRBJ1-1, with 7 bases fitting TRBD1. V shed 4 bases and J 3 bases; nucleotides not matched to a gene: 2. Germline CDR1 and CDR2: KGHSH and LQKENI. The CDR3 spans 13 residues. This CDR3 is CASSLTGDTEAFF. The CDR3 DNA reads TGTGCCAGCTCACTCACAGGGGACACTGAAGCTTTCTTT.

The chain links TRBV2 to TRBJ1-5; D may be TRBD1 (5 bases). The CDR3 length is 15 residues. Trimming shortened V by 4 bases and J by 5 bases, and 15 bases separated the two germline ends. Per germline, CDR1 SNHLY and CDR2 FYNNEI. The CDR3 reads CASSGNRPSDQPQHF. CDR3 in DNA: TGTGCCAGCAGTGGTAACAGGCCCTCCGATCAGCCCCAGCATTTT. Looking up the rest from reference TRBV2 and TRBJ1-5 gives the full variable domain: EPEVTQTPSHQVTQMGQEVILRCVPISNHLYFYWYRQILGQKVEFLVSFYNNEISEKSEIFDDQFSVERPDGSNFTLKIRSTKLEDSAMYFCASSGNRPSDQPQHFGDGTRLSIL.

The chain recombines TRBV6-5 with TRBJ1-2, with 10 nucleotides matching TRBD1. The V gene end was trimmed by 5 bases and the J gene end by 6 bases; junction bases not matched to a gene: 9. This CDR3 contains 15 residues. Per germline, CDR1 MNHEY and CDR2 SVGAGI. CDR3 sequence (DNA): TGTGCCAGCAGTAGATTAACCGGGACAGGGGATGGCTACACCTTC. Residues: CASSRLTGTGDGYTF.

The chain is built from TRBV29-1 and TRBJ2-7; 8 bases align to TRBD1. The length of the CDR3 is 16 residues. With 1 base clipped from V and 3 bases from J, the junction kept 11 bases outside the gene matches. CDR1 is SQVTM, CDR2 ANQGSEA, per germline. The CDR3 DNA is TGCAGCGTTGAAGGGGATAGGACAGGGAACTACTACGAGCAGTACTTC. Translated, it gives CSVEGDRTGNYYEQYF.

This clone was seen just once. This chain uses TRBV29-1 with TRBJ1-2; TRBD1 is a possible D gene (5 bases). The CDR3 sequence is 13 residues long. V was clipped by 7 bases and J by 3 bases, with 15 bases between them. Germline V gives CDR1 SQVTM, CDR2 ANQGSEA. CDR3 in amino acids: CSANPGGYYGYTF. As DNA, the CDR3 is TGCAGCGCTAACCCGGGGGGATACTATGGCTACACCTTC.

V usage is TRBV27 and J usage is TRBJ1-2; D is uncertain. The germline CDR1 and CDR2 sequences are MNHEY and SMNVEV (reference sequence). The CDR3 length is 12 residues. The V gene lost 4 bases and the J gene lost 4 bases, with 7 bases spanning the gap. CDR3 nucleotides: TGTGCCAGCAGTTCCGGAGGCTATGGCTACACCTTC. Translated: CASSSGGYGYTF.